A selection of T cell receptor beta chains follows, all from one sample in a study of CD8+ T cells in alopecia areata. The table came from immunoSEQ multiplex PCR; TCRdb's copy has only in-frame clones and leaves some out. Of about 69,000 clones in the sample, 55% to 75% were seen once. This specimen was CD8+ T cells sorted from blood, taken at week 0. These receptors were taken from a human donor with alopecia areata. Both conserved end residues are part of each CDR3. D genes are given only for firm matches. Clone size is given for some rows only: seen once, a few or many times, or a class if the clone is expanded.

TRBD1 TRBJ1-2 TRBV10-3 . TGTGCCATCAGTGTAGACAGGGGAAACTATGGCTACACCTTC CAISVDRGNYGYTF
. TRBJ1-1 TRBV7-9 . TGTGCCAGCAGCTTGTGGGAGGCTGAAGCTTTCTTT CASSLWEAEAFF
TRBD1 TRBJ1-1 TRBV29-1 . TGCAGCGTTGTGGACAGGGCGAACACTGAAGCTTTCTTT CSVVDRANTEAFF
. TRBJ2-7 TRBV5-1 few TGCGCCAGCAGCGTATCCTACGAGCAGTACTTC CASSVSYEQYF
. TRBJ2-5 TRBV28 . TGTGCCAGCAGTTTAACAGGGATGGTTCAAGAGACCCAGTACTTC CASSLTGMVQETQYF
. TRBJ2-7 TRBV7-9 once TGTGCCAGCAGCTCTTTGGCCGAGCAGTACTTC CASSSLAEQYF
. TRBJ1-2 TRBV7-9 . TGTGCCAGCAGCGGGGCAGAGTATGGCTACACCTTC CASSGAEYGYTF
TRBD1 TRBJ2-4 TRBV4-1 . TGCGCCAGCAGCCAAAGACAGGGATTTGAGAACATTCAGTACTTC CASSQRQGFENIQYF
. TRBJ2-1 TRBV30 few TGTGCCTGGAGCGGTCGGGGTATCTCCTACAATGAGCAGTTCTTC CAWSGRGISYNEQFF
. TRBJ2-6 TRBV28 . TGTGCCAGCAGTTTGGACAGCTCTACTGGGGCCAACGTCCTGACTTTC CASSLDSSTGANVLTF
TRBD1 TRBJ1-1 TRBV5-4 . TGTGCCAGCAGCCAGGGACAGATGAACACTGAAGCTTTCTTT CASSQGQMNTEAFF
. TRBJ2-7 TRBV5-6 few TGTGCCAGCAGCTTGTCGGGCCTAACCTACGAGCAGTACTTC CASSLSGLTYEQYF
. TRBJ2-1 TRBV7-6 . TGTGCCAGCAGCCAATTCAACGGAGGGGCTTTGACCTACAATGAGCAGTTCTTC CASSQFNGGALTYNEQFF
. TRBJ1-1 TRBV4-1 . TGCGCCAGCAGCCACGTGAAGGGAGCCATGAACACTGAAGCTTTCTTT CASSHVKGAMNTEAFF
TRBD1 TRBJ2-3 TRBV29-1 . TGCAGCGTCGACCCACAGGGGGAAGATACGCAGTATTTT CSVDPQGEDTQYF
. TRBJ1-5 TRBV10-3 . TGTGCCATCAGTGAGGAGTCAGCTAGACAGCCCCAGCATTTT CAISEESARQPQHF
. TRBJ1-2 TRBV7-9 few TGTGCCAGCAGCTTTAGTGTGGGGGGCGCAGATGGCTACACCTTC CASSFSVGGADGYTF